Each of the 22 T cell receptor beta chains below was sequenced from the same sample in a study of human T cells and chemical hapten exposure. TCRdb analysed the RACE reads with MiXCR anew, one entry per CDR3 protein. The sample lists 39,000 or so distinct CDR3 sequences; 4% were seen once. Documented time point: patch test 1, 2 weeks after DPC sensitization. Documented treatment: therapeutic diphenylcyclopropenone sensitization with weekly scalp DPC. Whole blood that had not been fractionated was the source of extracted total RNA. The sample here was whole blood, taken in connection with sensitization to the hapten diphenylcyclopropenone (DPC). Receptors were obtained from a man aged 50-60 years with alopecia areata. Some clones in this sample may be carry-over from other donors' samples.

On this clonotype: One base away lies a much larger clone, so this may be a sequencing read error. The chain employs TRBV12-5 and TRBJ1-5, with D unresolved. The CDR3 contains 13 residues. Per germline, CDR1 LGHNT and CDR2 FRNRAP. This chain's CDR3 is CASGLEEGQSQHF. DNA of the CDR3: TGTGCTAGTGGTTTGGAGGAGGGTCAGTCCCAGCATTTT.

This clonotype showed up just a few times. The chain carries TRBV12-3 or TRBV12-4 and TRBJ2-7; TRBD2 aligns across 8 bases. The trim removed 5 bases at V and 2 bases at J, leaving 5 bases unmatched. The CDR3 extends over 14 amino acids. The CDR3 bases are TGTGCCAGCAGTCCCCCCGGGAGGGCCTACGAGCAGTACTTC. It encodes CASSPPGRAYEQYF.

This rearrangement joins TRBV7-9 to TRBJ1-6, with D perhaps matching TRBD1 (5 bases). Germline V CDR1 and CDR2: SEHNR, FQNEAQ (reference sequence). The CDR3 length is 17 residues. Trimming shortened V by 3 bases and J by 10 bases, and 22 bases separated the two germline ends. CDR3 nucleotide sequence: TGTGCCAGCAGCTTTTTGCAGGGTGGAGCTTTGCGATCACCCCTCCACTTT. Translation gives CASSFLQGGALRSPLHF.

In its sample, this clonotype was seen a few times. J is TRBJ2-3 and V is TRBV10-3; TRBD2 agrees at 11 bases. Unmatched junction bases numbered 6, after V lost 0 bases and J lost 4 bases. The CDR3 covers 17 residues. Germline CDR1 and CDR2: ENHRY and SYGVKD. As DNA, the CDR3 is TGTGCCATCAGTGAGTCGAGCGCTAGCGGGAGGTCAGATACGCAGTATTTT. Translated, it gives CAISESSASGRSDTQYF.

In its sample, this clonotype was seen many times. This chain uses TRBV25-1 with TRBJ2-3; D ambiguous. The CDR3 loop spans 12 amino acids. V was trimmed by 1 base and J by 4 bases, leaving 3 bases between them. CDR1 is MGHDK and CDR2 is SYGVNS in the germline V gene. CDR3 nucleotides: TGTGCCAGCAGTGAATGGGCAGATACGCAGTATTTT. Its protein product is CASSEWADTQYF.

This chain joins TRBV19 and TRBJ2-3; 8 bases are shared with TRBD1. Germline V gene data show CDR1 as LNHDA and CDR2 as SQIVND (reference sequence). The length of the CDR3 is 15 residues. With 7 bases clipped from V and 0 bases from J, the junction kept 6 bases outside the gene matches. The CDR3 sequence is CASTQGAQSTDTQYF. The CDR3 DNA follows: TGTGCCAGTACTCAGGGGGCGCAAAGCACAGATACGCAGTATTTT.

This clonotype showed up many times. The chain couples TRBV7-2 to TRBJ2-5, with 7 nucleotides matching TRBD1. Germline CDR1 reads SGHTA; CDR2 reads FQGNSA. The J segment lost 5 bases and the V segment lost 4 bases, leaving 7 bases of the junction unmatched. This CDR3 is built from 14 residues. CDR3 sequence (DNA): TGTGCCAGCAGCTACGTACAGGGGAAGGAGACCCAGTACTTC. Protein: CASSYVQGKETQYF. The variable domain in full, with the rest retrieved from reference TRBV7-2 and TRBJ2-5, is GAGVSQSPSNKVTEKGKDVELRCDPISGHTALYWYRQSLGQGLEFLIYFQGNSAPDKSGLPSDRFSAERTGGSVSTLTIQRTQQEDSAVYLCASSYVQGKETQYFGPGTRLLVL.

This clonotype was recorded at least ten times. The chain combines TRBV6-1 with TRBJ2-7; D unclear. Germline V lookup: CDR1 MNHNS, CDR2 SASEGT. Deletions cut 6 bases from V and 2 bases from J, with 8 bases between. CDR3 length: 12 amino acids. CDR3 nucleotides: TGTGCCAGCAGAACAGAACCCTACGAGCAGTACTTC. Protein sequence: CASRTEPYEQYF.

This clonotype was seen ten or more times. The chain is built from TRBV6-5 and TRBJ2-7, with D perhaps matching TRBD1 (6 bases). Germline V gives CDR1 MNHEY, CDR2 SVGAGI. The CDR3 is 11 amino acids. V lost 8 bases to trimming and J lost 5 bases, with 10 bases between them. The CDR3 DNA follows: TGTGCCAGCTATCGGGACAACGAGCAGTACTTC. It yields the protein CASYRDNEQYF.

The sample holds a few counts of this clonotype. The V gene is TRBV6-5, the J gene TRBJ2-5; 8 bases are a match to TRBD2. Unmatched junction bases numbered 13, after V lost 2 bases and J lost 2 bases. Looked up from germline, CDR1 is MNHEY and CDR2 is SVGAGI. The CDR3 sequence is 18 residues long. CDR3 nucleotide sequence: TGTGCCAGCAGTTACGGCCGTCTAGCGGGTAGAATACAAGAGACCCAGTACTTC. Encoded protein: CASSYGRLAGRIQETQYF.

This clonotype was seen at least ten times. The rearrangement uses TRBV28 and TRBJ1-3; possibly TRBD1 for D (5 bases). The CDR3 sequence is 17 residues long. Germline CDR1 and CDR2: MDHEN and SYDVKM. With 6 bases removed from V and 2 bases from J, the gap between germline ends came to 20 bases. CDR3 nucleotide sequence: TGTGCCAGCAGCCCAACCGGGGGTTGGGGGGCTGGAAACACCATATATTTT. Its protein product is CASSPTGGWGAGNTIYF.

A few counts support this clonotype. The genes are TRBV24-1 and TRBJ1-1, with D possibly being TRBD1 (5 bases). Germline V gene data show CDR1 as KGHDR and CDR2 as SFDVKD. The CDR3 loop spans 12 amino acids. V lost 4 bases and J 3 bases, leaving 5 bases between the germline ends. The CDR3 reads CATSDRDTEAFF. CDR3 nucleotides: TGTGCCACCAGTGACAGGGACACTGAAGCTTTCTTT.

The V call is TRBV28, the J call TRBJ2-4; D is uncertain. There are 13 residues in the CDR3. Germline-derived CDR1 and CDR2 are MDHEN and SYDVKM. V was trimmed by 3 bases and J by 8 bases, leaving 11 bases between them. The CDR3 sequence is CASSFPAMDIQYF. Written as DNA, the CDR3 is TGTGCCAGCAGTTTTCCGGCGATGGACATTCAGTACTTC.

This clonotype has at least ten counts. This sequence joins TRBV27 and TRBJ2-3, with 9 bases lining up with TRBD1. V lost 6 bases, J lost 4 bases, and 5 bases stayed unmatched. CDR1 and CDR2 from the germline V gene are MNHEY and SMNVEV (reference sequence). The CDR3 length is 14 residues. CDR3 DNA sequence: TGTGCCAGCAGGACCGGGACAGGGCCAGATACGCAGTATTTT. This encodes CASRTGTGPDTQYF.

This clonotype appeared many times. The V and J genes are TRBV7-9 and TRBJ2-1, with a weak D call TRBD2 (5 bases). The ends were cut back, 2 bases at V and 7 bases at J, with 15 bases in the middle. The germline gives CDR1 SEHNR, CDR2 FQNEAQ (reference sequence). The CDR3 runs to 15 residues. As DNA, the CDR3 is TGTGCCAGCAGCTTACTTACGAATAGGAGGAATGAGCAGTTCTTC. Protein: CASSLLTNRRNEQFF. The complete variable domain, with remaining parts taken from reference TRBV7-9 and TRBJ2-1, reads DTGVSQNPRHKITKRGQNVTFRCDPISEHNRLYWYRQTLGQGPEFLTYFQNEAQLEKSRLLSDRFSAERPKGSFSTLEIQRTEQGDSAMYLCASSLLTNRRNEQFFGPGTRLTVL.

This clonotype appeared a few times. This rearrangement joins TRBV6-2 or TRBV6-3 to TRBJ1-5; weak D call: TRBD1 (6 bases). This CDR3 contains 13 residues. Germline loops: CDR1 MNHEY, CDR2 SVGEGT. V was pared by 8 bases and J by 7 bases, with 15 bases between. As DNA, the CDR3 is TGTGCCAGCGTAGACCCCCAGGGGCAGCCCCAGCATTTT. This encodes CASVDPQGQPQHF.

This clonotype was detected ten times or more. V is TRBV7-2 and J is TRBJ1-3; D is undetermined. V lost 0 bases, J lost 2 bases, and 11 bases lay in between. CDR3 length: 16 amino acids. Looked up from germline, CDR1 is SGHTA and CDR2 is FQGNSA. The CDR3 nucleotides read TGTGCCAGCAGCTTAGCGCCGGGAAGGGCTGGAAACACCATATATTTT. Translated: CASSLAPGRAGNTIYF.

This clonotype was observed many times. The chain combines TRBV7-2 with TRBJ2-7; D is unclear. The germline gives CDR1 SGHTA, CDR2 FQGNSA. With 3 bases removed from V and 2 bases from J, the gap between germline ends came to 2 bases. The CDR3 spans 11 residues. Here the CDR3 DNA reads TGTGCCAGCAGCTTCACCTACGAGCAGTACTTC. This sequence encodes CASSFTYEQYF. Together with reference TRBV7-2 and TRBJ2-7, the CDR3 gives the full variable domain: GAGVSQSPSNKVTEKGKDVELRCDPISGHTALYWYRQSLGQGLEFLIYFQGNSAPDKSGLPSDRFSAERTGGSVSTLTIQRTQQEDSAVYLCASSFTYEQYFGPGTRLTVT.

This clonotype has ten or more counts. The chain joins TRBV7-8 to TRBJ1-1; 8 bases are shared with TRBD1. The V segment lost 1 base and the J segment 1 base; nucleotides outside the gene matches: 2. This CDR3 has 15 residues. CDR1 and CDR2 (germline): SGHVS, FQNEAQ. CDR3 region: CASSLVDRANTEAFF. CDR3 DNA: TGTGCCAGCAGCTTAGTGGACAGGGCGAACACTGAAGCTTTCTTT.

This clonotype was counted many times. This chain joins TRBV29-1 and TRBJ1-5, with D uncertain. The length of the CDR3 is 11 residues. The germline V gene encodes CDR1 SQVTM and CDR2 ANQGSEA. Deletions cut 4 bases from V and 6 bases from J, with 7 bases between. This CDR3 is CSVGAGQPQHF. In DNA, the CDR3 is TGCAGCGTTGGGGCGGGTCAGCCCCAGCATTTT.

This clonotype was detected ten times or more. This sequence joins TRBV7-2 and TRBJ2-4, with D uncertain. V was trimmed by 1 base and J by 0 bases, leaving 10 bases between them. The CDR3 runs 16 residues. CDR1 and CDR2 (germline): SGHTA, FQGNSA. CDR3 DNA: TGTGCCAGCAGCTTAGGTCTCTTAACAGCCAAAAACATTCAGTACTTC. It translates to CASSLGLLTAKNIQYF.

The sample holds many counts of this clonotype. This chain connects TRBV29-1 to TRBJ1-1; D unclear. The length of the CDR3 is 14 residues. Trimming stripped 5 bases from V and 3 bases from J, with 16 bases between. The germline V gene encodes CDR1 SQVTM and CDR2 ANQGSEA. The CDR3 spells CSVKGYFADTEAFF. The CDR3 DNA sequence: TGCAGCGTTAAAGGGTACTTCGCGGACACTGAAGCTTTCTTT.